Following are 4 T cell receptor beta chains from one sample sequenced in a study of blood T cell repertoires in COVID-19. Sequencing was performed with immunoSEQ multiplex PCR; in TCRdb, only in-frame clones are kept and a portion is missing. The sample yields 250,000 to 350,000 clones, 87% seen once. The source material was peripheral blood. All receptors derive from a woman aged 45-59 years who had recovered from COVID-19.

The chain couples TRBV14 to TRBJ1-1, with unresolved D. From germline, CDR1 is SGHDN and CDR2 FVKESK. The germline V and J ends were trimmed by 9 bases and 3 bases, with 8 bases remaining between them. The CDR3 runs to 11 residues. CDR3 in amino acids: CARNGDTEAFF. The CDR3 region has the DNA TGTGCCAGGAACGGGGACACTGAAGCTTTCTTT.

Comment on this clone: An end of the junction does not agree with germline; a read error may underlie this. The chain employs TRBV30 and TRBJ2-1; TRBD2 is a possible D gene (5 bases). Per the germline V gene, CDR1 is GTSNPN and CDR2 is SVGIG (reference sequence). This CDR3 is built from 11 residues. CDR3 DNA sequence: TGTGCCTGGAGTGTACGAGCGGAGGAGCTCTTC. As protein: CAWSVRAEELF.

The rearrangement uses TRBV10-1 and TRBJ1-4; D unresolved. Germline V lookup: CDR1 WNHNN, CDR2 SYGVQD (reference sequence). This CDR3 region has 15 residues. Trimming removed 0 bases at V and 5 bases at J, with 10 bases between. CDR3 sequence reads: CASSESSGGNEKLFF. The CDR3 DNA sequence: TGCGCCAGCAGTGAGTCGTCGGGAGGGAATGAAAAACTGTTTTTT.

The V and J genes are TRBV5-1 and TRBJ2-3; D possibly corresponds to TRBD1 (6 bases). Looked up from germline, CDR1 is SGHRS and CDR2 is YFSETQ. The CDR3 contains 15 residues. Trimming left V 0 bases short and J 5 bases short, with 13 bases between. CDR3 sequence: CASSLGGQIGDTQYF. In DNA form, the CDR3 reads TGCGCCAGCAGCTTGGGAGGACAGATTGGAGATACGCAGTATTTT.